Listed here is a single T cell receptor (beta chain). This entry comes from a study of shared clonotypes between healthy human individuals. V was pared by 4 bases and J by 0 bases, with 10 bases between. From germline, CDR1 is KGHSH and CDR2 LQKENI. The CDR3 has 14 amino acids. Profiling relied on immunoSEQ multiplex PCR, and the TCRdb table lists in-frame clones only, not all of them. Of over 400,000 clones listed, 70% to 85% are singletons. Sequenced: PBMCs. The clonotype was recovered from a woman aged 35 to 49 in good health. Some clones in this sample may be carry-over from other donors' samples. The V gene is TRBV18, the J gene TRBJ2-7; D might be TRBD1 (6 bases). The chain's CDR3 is CASSQGRGSYEQYF. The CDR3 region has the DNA TGTGCCAGCTCACAAGGCAGGGGCTCCTACGAGCAGTACTTC.